Below are 25 T cell receptor beta chains sequenced from a single sample in a study of Ad26.COV2.S vaccination and SARS-CoV-2 variants. Libraries were prepared by immunoSEQ multiplex PCR; TCRdb keeps only in-frame clonotypes and omits some of them. The table has 350,000 to 400,000 clones, more than 85% seen once. The sample's treatment: around 19 received Ad26.COV2.S at low or high dose, single or two shots; 5 received placebo; per-sample allocation not given. After the first vaccine or placebo injection, samples were drawn on day 63. This material consisted of peripheral blood, taken in a trial of Ad26.COV2.S vaccine versus placebo. All receptors come from a person aged 18-60 years who received the Ad26.COV2.S COVID-19 vaccine or a placebo.

Concerning this clone: An end of the junction does not agree with germline; a read error may underlie this. The chain couples TRBV30 to TRBJ2-1; no firm D call. CDR1 GTSNPN and CDR2 SVGIG come from the germline V gene (reference sequence). CDR3 length: 12 amino acids. This CDR3 reads CAWSVQRAYFVF. DNA of the CDR3: TGTGCCTGGAGTGTACAGAGAGCCTACTTTGTCTTC.

The V and J genes are TRBV4-3 and TRBJ1-2, with TRBD1 matching 7 bases. The CDR3 is 14 amino acids. CDR1 LGHNA and CDR2 YSLEER come from the germline V gene. With V trimmed by 0 bases and J by 8 bases, 6 bases remained unmatched. CDR3: CASSQERAGGGYTF. CDR3 nucleotides: TGCGCCAGCAGCCAAGAAAGGGCAGGGGGAGGCTACACCTTC.

The rearrangement uses TRBV13 and TRBJ2-1; D unclear. Trimming removed 5 bases from V and 5 bases from J, with 7 bases in between. The V gene's germline CDR1 is PRHDT and CDR2 FYEKMQ (reference sequence). CDR3 length: 12 amino acids. The CDR3 loop reads CASSLDNNEQFF. For the CDR3, the DNA is TGTGCCAGCAGCCTAGATAACAATGAGCAGTTCTTC.

The chain combines TRBV5-4 with TRBJ2-7; D gene ambiguous. The CDR3 covers 16 residues. Per germline, CDR1 SGHNT and CDR2 YYREEE (reference sequence). Trimming left V 4 bases short and J 5 bases short, with 22 bases between. The CDR3 here is CASSNPERNRPNEQYF. DNA for the CDR3: TGTGCCAGCAGCAACCCTGAGCGCAACAGACCGAACGAGCAGTACTTC.

The chain couples TRBV21-1 to TRBJ2-1; the table calls TRBD1, which could not be checked here. TRBV21-1 is a listed pseudogene. The length of the CDR3 is 14 residues. The CDR3 is CASRGDRGQGEQFF. DNA for the CDR3: TGTGCCAGCAGAGGGGACAGGGGGCAGGGTGAGCAGTTCTTC.

The J gene is TRBJ2-7, the V gene TRBV2; 10 nucleotides agree with TRBD1. The junction had 5 bases not matched to a gene; V was cut back by 3 bases and J by 6 bases. This CDR3 contains 14 residues. Germline lookup yields CDR1 SNHLY and CDR2 FYNNEI. The CDR3 DNA follows: TGTGCCAGCAGTGAGGGACAGGGGTGGCTCGAGCAGTACTTC. It yields the protein CASSEGQGWLEQYF.

This chain uses TRBV12-3 or TRBV12-4 with TRBJ1-1; 8 bases are shared with TRBD1. This CDR3 has 13 residues. After removal of 6 bases from V and 3 bases from J, the junction contained 3 bases not matched to a gene. Here the CDR3 reads CASRARGHTEAFF. The CDR3 coding sequence is TGTGCCAGCAGAGCCAGGGGGCACACTGAAGCTTTCTTT.

The chain recombines TRBV11-2 with TRBJ2-7, with a tentative D call TRBD2 (6 bases). The CDR3 is made up of 14 amino acids. V dropped 5 bases and J dropped 3 bases, with 14 bases sitting between them. Germline CDR1 reads SGHAT; CDR2 reads FQNNGV. The CDR3 spells CASSARTGDYEQYF. The CDR3 nucleotides are TGTGCCAGCAGCGCCCGGACGGGAGACTACGAGCAGTACTTC.

V and J are TRBV4-1 and TRBJ1-4, with 7 bases matching TRBD1. CDR3 length: 15 residues. V lost 2 bases and J lost 7; bases outside the gene matches: 7. The germline V gene has CDR1 MGHRA and CDR2 YSYEKL. The CDR3 is CASSQNSGGGEKLFF. The CDR3 bases are TGCGCCAGCAGCCAAAATTCAGGGGGTGGTGAAAAACTGTTTTTT.

This clone was observed a single time. The chain recombines TRBV30 with TRBJ1-1; D gene unclear. Trimming pared 3 bases from V and 1 base from J, leaving 9 bases between. The CDR3 covers 13 residues. CDR1 and CDR2 (germline): GTSNPN, SVGIG (reference sequence). The CDR3 spells CAWRVLENTEAFF. In DNA, the CDR3 is TGTGCCTGGAGGGTGCTGGAGAACACTGAAGCTTTCTTT.

In the case of this clone: Other DNA sequences in this sample translate to the same CDR3. The chain combines TRBV27 with TRBJ1-1, with a tentative D call TRBD1 (5 bases). The CDR3 contains 14 residues. Trimming removed 0 bases at V and 1 base at J, with 6 bases between. The V gene's germline CDR1 is MNHEY and CDR2 SMNVEV (reference sequence). Written as DNA, the CDR3 is TGTGCCAGCAGTTTATCTGGGGGGAACACTGAAGCTTTCTTT. Translated, it gives CASSLSGGNTEAFF.

The DNA for the CDR3 is TGTGCCTGGGAACAACAGGGTTCCAATACGCAGTATTTT. It translates to CAWEQQGSNTQYF. The chain carries TRBV30 and TRBJ2-3; perhaps TRBD1 as D (6 bases). CDR3 size: 13 residues. CDR1 and CDR2 from the germline V gene are GTSNPN and SVGIG (reference sequence). Trimming removed 5 bases from V and 7 bases from J, with 16 bases in between.

The chain employs TRBV4-1 and TRBJ2-2, with 11 bases aligning to TRBD2. The CDR3 has 17 residues. The V gene's germline CDR1 is MGHRA and CDR2 YSYEKL. The ends lost 2 bases at V and 5 bases at J; junction bases unmatched: 7. CDR3 protein: CASSQRGLAVRTGELFF. CDR3 nucleotide sequence: TGCGCCAGCAGCCAAAGGGGACTAGCGGTTCGAACCGGGGAGCTGTTTTTT.

This chain links TRBV6-1 with TRBJ2-3; D is perhaps TRBD1 (5 bases). Trimming removed 2 bases at V and 4 bases at J, with 7 bases between. Germline V gives CDR1 MNHNS, CDR2 SASEGT. CDR3 length equals 13 residues. CDR3 protein: CASSERRADTQYF. The CDR3 nucleotides read TGTGCCAGCAGTGAACGCAGGGCAGATACGCAGTATTTT.

This clone showed up just once. This chain joins TRBV3-1 (or the pseudogene TRBV3-2) and TRBJ2-7, with 8 bases lining up with TRBD1. V lost 4 bases and J lost 7; bases outside the gene matches: 3. The CDR3 runs 12 residues. Germline V gene lookup returns CDR1 LGHDT and CDR2 YNNKEL (reference sequence). In nucleotides, the CDR3 is TGTGCCAGCAGCCCGACAGGGGATGAGCAGTACTTC. Its translation is CASSPTGDEQYF.

The CDR3 DNA reads TGTGCCAGCAGTTACTCGAAAGGGCGTCGCCGTACAGATACGCAGTATTTT. Encoded protein: CASSYSKGRRRTDTQYF. The chain has TRBV6-2 or TRBV6-3 and TRBJ2-3; D is unclear. The CDR3 has 17 residues. The germline V gene encodes CDR1 MNHEY and CDR2 SVGEGT. Trimming took 0 bases from V and 3 from J, leaving 16 bases between them.

This sequence joins TRBV21-1 and TRBJ2-1; the table assigns TRBD2, which was not confirmed against the DNA. TRBV21-1 is tagged as a pseudogene. The CDR3 has 17 amino acids. The CDR3 sequence: CASSMGDPSGEYNEQFF. The CDR3 DNA reads TGTGCCAGCAGCATGGGCGATCCTAGCGGGGAATACAATGAGCAGTTCTTC.

The table lists this clone with a count of one. Other DNA sequences in the same sample also yield this CDR3. The J gene is TRBJ2-7, the V gene TRBV5-1; D not resolved. V was shortened by 1 base and J by 0 bases, with 8 bases between the two germline ends. There are 14 residues in the CDR3. The germline V gene has CDR1 SGHRS and CDR2 YFSETQ. The CDR3 spells CASSLYGSSYEQYF. The CDR3 nucleotides are TGCGCCAGCAGCTTGTACGGAAGCTCCTACGAGCAGTACTTC.

V is TRBV10-3 and J is TRBJ2-1; TRBD2 aligns across 13 bases. CDR3 length: 14 amino acids. Germline V gene lookup returns CDR1 ENHRY and CDR2 SYGVKD. V lost 6 bases to trimming and J lost 6 bases; unmatched junction nucleotides: 2. CDR3 DNA: TGTGCCATCAGCGGACTAGCGGGGGCCAATGAGCAGTTCTTC. The encoded protein is CAISGLAGANEQFF.

The rearrangement links TRBV29-1 to TRBJ1-2, with unresolved D. CDR1 and CDR2 from the germline V gene are SQVTM and ANQGSEA. This CDR3 is 12 amino acids long. V lost 0 bases and J lost 7, with 9 bases in between. CDR3 DNA: TGCAGCGTTGAAGAGGGAACGGGTGGCTACACCTTC. Translation: CSVEEGTGGYTF.

V gene TRBV12-5 combines with J gene TRBJ2-1, with D perhaps TRBD1 (5 bases). Trimming cost V 1 base and J 4 bases, with 5 bases left between them. Germline CDR1 LGHNT, CDR2 FRNRAP. The CDR3 is made up of 13 amino acids. As DNA, the CDR3 is TGTGCTAGTGGTTTGGACAGGTACAATGAGCAGTTCTTC. Translated: CASGLDRYNEQFF.

This chain uses TRBV12-3 or TRBV12-4 with TRBJ2-7; D is undetermined. The V end lost 5 bases, the J end lost 0 bases, and 8 bases lay between the germline ends. CDR3 length: 13 amino acids. CDR3 nucleotides: TGTGCCAGCAGTCAACTAAGCTCCTACGAGCAGTACTTC. This gives the protein CASSQLSSYEQYF.

V is TRBV14 and J is TRBJ2-7; maybe TRBD2 (6 bases). Per germline, CDR1 SGHDN and CDR2 FVKESK. V lost 0 bases to trimming and J lost 5 bases, with 14 bases between them. The CDR3 length is 15 residues. CDR3 coding DNA: TGTGCCAGCAGCCAAGACGGGGGTAATCTCCACGAGCAGTACTTC. It encodes CASSQDGGNLHEQYF.

This rearrangement joins TRBV7-9 to TRBJ1-1; no clear D. CDR1 and CDR2 (germline): SEHNR, FQNEAQ (reference sequence). V was clipped by 1 base and J by 11 bases, with 14 bases between them. The CDR3 is made up of 13 amino acids. CDR3 coding DNA: TGTGCCAGCAGCTTAGTACCCCGGCCCCAGGCTTTCTTT. Its translation: CASSLVPRPQAFF.

The chain is built from TRBV15 and TRBJ2-1; 7 bases align to TRBD1. Germline V lookup: CDR1 LNHNV, CDR2 YYDKDF (reference sequence). V was pared by 1 base and J by 4 bases, with 4 bases of the junction left unmatched. This CDR3 comprises 15 residues. CDR3 sequence: CATSRARDSYNEQFF. In nucleotides, the CDR3 is TGTGCCACCAGCAGAGCCAGGGACAGTTACAATGAGCAGTTCTTC.